These 14 T cell receptor beta chains were sequenced from one sample in a study of OX40 agonist ivuxolimab in advanced cancers. The protocol used for the library was the immunoSEQ multiplex PCR assay. What TCRdb holds here is the immuneACCESS table cut down to in-frame rearrangements. Part of the clones is not present; checked against another copy, under half of the missing clones reflect an unresolved V gene, and the others are unexplained. In all, the sample holds 20,000 to 25,000 clones, and 65% to 85% of those were seen once. Together, the top ten hold about 22% of the sample. Sample: CD4+ or CD8+ T cells sorted from blood, taken in a trial of the OX40 agonist ivuxolimab. The source is an adult with an advanced solid tumor such as melanoma, head and neck, liver or kidney cancer.

The chain combines TRBV15 with TRBJ2-3; D perhaps matches TRBD1 (5 bases). CDR1 is LNHNV and CDR2 is YYDKDF in the germline V gene (reference sequence). This CDR3 spans 12 amino acids. The V and J ends lost 1 base and 6 bases respectively, with 5 bases between them. CDR3 coding DNA: TGTGCCACCAGCAGAGCAGGGGATACGCAGTATTTT. The encoded protein is CATSRAGDTQYF.

The V gene is TRBV11-2, the J gene TRBJ1-3; D is unclear. This CDR3 contains 15 residues. V was pared by 5 bases and J by 0 bases, with 11 bases between. CDR1 is SGHAT, CDR2 FQNNGV, per germline. CDR3 bases: TGTGCCAGCAGCCTAACAGTTGACTCTGGAAACACCATATATTTT. This sequence encodes CASSLTVDSGNTIYF.

The chain combines TRBV6-5 with TRBJ2-7; TRBD2 is a possible D gene (6 bases). CDR1 MNHEY and CDR2 SVGAGI come from the germline V gene. The CDR3 is made up of 12 amino acids. Trimming removed 4 bases at V and 7 bases at J, with 11 bases between. CDR3 DNA: TGTGCCAGCAGTTCAATGGGGGGTGAGCAGTACTTC. Translated, it gives CASSSMGGEQYF.

This clone was picked up one time. The gene calls are TRBV5-6 and TRBJ2-7; D is uncertain. Germline V gene sequence: CDR1 SGHDT, CDR2 YYEEEE. This CDR3 comprises 12 residues. The V gene lost 4 bases and the J gene lost 6 bases, with 11 bases spanning the gap. Here the CDR3 reads CASSLGFVEQYF. CDR3 nucleotides: TGTGCCAGCAGCCTAGGGTTTGTCGAGCAGTACTTC.

In the case of this clone: One end of the junction does not line up with germline, which may come from a read error. V is TRBV4-3 and J is TRBJ1-1; no clear D gene. The CDR3 loop spans 15 amino acids. In germline, CDR1 is LGHNA, CDR2 YSLEER. The CDR3 here is CASSQDSGGNTKAFF. The DNA of the CDR3 is TGCGCCAGCAGCCAAGATTCTGGAGGGAACACTAAAGCTTTCTTT.

The chain combines TRBV19 with TRBJ1-1; a weak D match, TRBD1 (6 bases). Germline loops: CDR1 LNHDA, CDR2 SQIVND (reference sequence). The V end was cut by 4 bases, the J end by 4 bases, with 10 bases between. The CDR3 length is 13 residues. The CDR3 loop is CASSRGLGTEAFF. The CDR3 coding sequence is TGTGCCAGTAGTAGGGGGCTGGGCACTGAAGCTTTCTTT. Drawing the rest from reference TRBV19 and TRBJ1-1, the complete variable domain is DGGITQSPKYLFRKEGQNVTLSCEQNLNHDAMYWYRQDPGQGLRLIYYSQIVNDFQKGDIAEGYSVSREKKESFPLTVTSAQKNPTAFYLCASSRGLGTEAFFGQGTRLTVV.

The genes are TRBV6-5 and TRBJ1-5; weak D call: TRBD1 (5 bases). The germline gives CDR1 MNHEY, CDR2 SVGAGI. V was shortened by 5 bases and J by 0 bases, with 8 bases between the two germline ends. This CDR3 region has 14 residues. CDR3 bases: TGTGCCAGCAGTCAGGGAGCTAGCAATCAGCCCCAGCATTTT. Its protein product is CASSQGASNQPQHF.

The rearrangement uses TRBV27 and TRBJ1-5; the D is unclear. Germline assignment: CDR1 MNHEY and CDR2 SMNVEV (reference sequence). V lost 0 bases, J lost 5 bases, and 8 bases lay in between. The CDR3 has 14 amino acids. CDR3 sequence reads: CASSLSLSHQPQHF. The CDR3 DNA follows: TGTGCCAGCAGTTTATCTCTGAGCCATCAGCCCCAGCATTTT.

This chain links TRBV19 with TRBJ2-1, with 8 bases fitting TRBD2. The CDR3 covers 15 residues. Germline CDR1 reads LNHDA; CDR2 reads SQIVND (reference sequence). V dropped 11 bases and J dropped 2; count of bases not matched to a gene: 11. The CDR3 loop reads CAVRPGGSPYNEQFF. In DNA form, the CDR3 reads TGTGCCGTCCGTCCGGGGGGGAGCCCCTACAATGAGCAGTTCTTC.

This clone has only one observation. This chain uses TRBV7-9 with TRBJ2-5; 8 bases are shared with TRBD1. This CDR3 region has 14 residues. Germline V CDR1 and CDR2: SEHNR, FQNEAQ (reference sequence). Germline trimming cut 4 bases from V and 5 bases from J; bases unmatched to any gene: 6. CDR3 DNA: TGTGCCAGCAGCTCCCAGGGGGCGTCGGAGACCCAGTACTTC. Translation: CASSSQGASETQYF. Based on the CDR3 plus reference TRBV7-9 and TRBJ2-5, the full variable domain is DTGVSQNPRHKITKRGQNVTFRCDPISEHNRLYWYRQTLGQGPEFLTYFQNEAQLEKSRLLSDRFSAERPKGSFSTLEIQRTEQGDSAMYLCASSSQGASETQYFGPGTRLLVL.

The V call is TRBV11-3, the J call TRBJ2-3; tentatively, D is TRBD1 or TRBD2 (5 bases each). V was pared by 5 bases and J by 0 bases, with 18 bases between. The germline CDR1 and CDR2 sequences are SGHNT and YENEEA. The CDR3 runs 17 residues. CDR3 protein: CASSHWDGFSSTDTQYF. CDR3 bases: TGTGCCAGCAGCCACTGGGACGGTTTTTCTAGCACAGATACGCAGTATTTT.

The chain uses TRBV6-5 and TRBJ2-7; unclear D gene. CDR3 length: 12 residues. Germline-derived CDR1 and CDR2 are MNHEY and SVGAGI. V shed 7 bases and J shed 5 bases, with 12 bases lying between them. CDR3 sequence (DNA): TGTGCCAGCACGGCGTCCAGTAACGAGCAGTACTTC. Its translation: CASTASSNEQYF.

The genes are TRBV6-6 and TRBJ2-3; the D gene is possibly TRBD2 (5 bases). Germline V lookup: CDR1 MNHNY, CDR2 SVGAGI (reference sequence). This CDR3 spans 13 amino acids. Trimming took off 2 bases at V and 4 bases at J, with 7 bases between the two ends. CDR3 region: CASSYTRADTQYF. Written as DNA, the CDR3 is TGTGCCAGCAGTTACACTAGAGCAGATACGCAGTATTTT.

This chain links TRBV7-6 with TRBJ1-3, with 9 nucleotides matching TRBD1. The J segment lost 4 bases and the V segment lost 4 bases, leaving 20 bases of the junction unmatched. This CDR3 contains 20 residues. From germline, CDR1 is SGHVS and CDR2 FNYEAQ. The CDR3, as DNA: TGTGCCAGCAGCTGGGCGGGGGGACAGGGACTAAAACTTCCCGGAAACACCATATATTTT. Protein sequence: CASSWAGGQGLKLPGNTIYF.